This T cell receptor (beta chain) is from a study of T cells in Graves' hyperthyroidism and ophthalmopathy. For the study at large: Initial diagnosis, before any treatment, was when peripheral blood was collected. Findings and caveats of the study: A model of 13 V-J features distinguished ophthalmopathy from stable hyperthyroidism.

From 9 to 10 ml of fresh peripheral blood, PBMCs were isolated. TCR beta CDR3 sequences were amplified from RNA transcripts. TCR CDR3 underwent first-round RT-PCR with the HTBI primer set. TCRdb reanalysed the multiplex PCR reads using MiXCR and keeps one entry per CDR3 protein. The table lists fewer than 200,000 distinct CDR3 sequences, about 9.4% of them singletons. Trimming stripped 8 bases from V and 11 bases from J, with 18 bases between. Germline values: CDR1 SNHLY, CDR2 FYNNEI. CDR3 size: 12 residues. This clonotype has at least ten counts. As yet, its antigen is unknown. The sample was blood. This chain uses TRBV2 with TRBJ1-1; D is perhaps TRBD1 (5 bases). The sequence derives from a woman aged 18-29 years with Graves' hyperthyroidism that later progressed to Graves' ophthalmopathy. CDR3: CASVREGQRAFF. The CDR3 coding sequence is TGTGCCAGCGTCAGGGAGGGCCAGAGGGCTTTCTTT.